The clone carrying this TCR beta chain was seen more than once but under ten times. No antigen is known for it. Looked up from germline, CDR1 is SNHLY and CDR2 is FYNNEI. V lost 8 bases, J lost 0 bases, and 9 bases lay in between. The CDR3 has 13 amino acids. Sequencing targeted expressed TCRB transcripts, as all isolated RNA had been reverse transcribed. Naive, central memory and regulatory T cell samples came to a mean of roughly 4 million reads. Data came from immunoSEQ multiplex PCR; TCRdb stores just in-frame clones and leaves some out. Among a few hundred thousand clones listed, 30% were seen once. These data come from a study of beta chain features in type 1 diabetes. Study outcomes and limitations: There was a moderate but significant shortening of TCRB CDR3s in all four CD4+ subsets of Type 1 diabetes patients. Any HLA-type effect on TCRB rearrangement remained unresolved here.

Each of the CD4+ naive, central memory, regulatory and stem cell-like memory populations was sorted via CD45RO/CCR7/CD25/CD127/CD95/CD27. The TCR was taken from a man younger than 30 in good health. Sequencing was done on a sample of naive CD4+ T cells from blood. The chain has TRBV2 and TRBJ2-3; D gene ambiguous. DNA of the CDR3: TGTGCCAGCGCGGTCGGTAGCACAGATACGCAGTATTTT. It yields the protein CASAVGSTDTQYF. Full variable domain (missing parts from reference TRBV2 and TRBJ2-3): EPEVTQTPSHQVTQMGQEVILRCVPISNHLYFYWYRQILGQKVEFLVSFYNNEISEKSEIFDDQFSVERPDGSNFTLKIRSTKLEDSAMYFCASAVGSTDTQYFGPGTRLTVL.